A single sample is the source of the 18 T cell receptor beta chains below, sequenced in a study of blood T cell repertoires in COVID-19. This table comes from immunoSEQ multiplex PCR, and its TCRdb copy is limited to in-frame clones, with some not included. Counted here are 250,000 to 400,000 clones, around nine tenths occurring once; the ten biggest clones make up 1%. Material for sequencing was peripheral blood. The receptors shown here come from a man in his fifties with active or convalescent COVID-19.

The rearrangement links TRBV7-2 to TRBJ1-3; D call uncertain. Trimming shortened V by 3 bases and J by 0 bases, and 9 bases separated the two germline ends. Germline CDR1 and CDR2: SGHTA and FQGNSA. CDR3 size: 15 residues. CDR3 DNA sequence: TGTGCCAGCAGCTTCAGTGTGAACTCTGGAAACACCATATATTTT. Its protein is CASSFSVNSGNTIYF.

The CDR3 loop is CASSSGRNTGELFF. The CDR3 DNA reads as TGTGCCAGTAGTTCCGGGAGGAACACCGGGGAGCTGTTTTTT. V usage is TRBV19 and J usage is TRBJ2-2; possible D gene TRBD2, 6 bases. CDR3 size: 14 residues. Germline V gene data show CDR1 as LNHDA and CDR2 as SQIVND (reference sequence). Trimming stripped 5 bases from V and 1 base from J, with 8 bases between. Full variable domain (missing parts from reference TRBV19 and TRBJ2-2): DGGITQSPKYLFRKEGQNVTLSCEQNLNHDAMYWYRQDPGQGLRLIYYSQIVNDFQKGDIAEGYSVSREKKESFPLTVTSAQKNPTAFYLCASSSGRNTGELFFGEGSRLTVL.

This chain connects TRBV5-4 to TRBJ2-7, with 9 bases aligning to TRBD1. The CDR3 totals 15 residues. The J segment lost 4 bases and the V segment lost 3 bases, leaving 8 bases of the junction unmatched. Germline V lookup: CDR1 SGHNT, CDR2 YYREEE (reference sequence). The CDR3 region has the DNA TGTGCCAGCAGCTCGGCGGGACAGGGAGGTTACGAGCAGTACTTC. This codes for CASSSAGQGGYEQYF.

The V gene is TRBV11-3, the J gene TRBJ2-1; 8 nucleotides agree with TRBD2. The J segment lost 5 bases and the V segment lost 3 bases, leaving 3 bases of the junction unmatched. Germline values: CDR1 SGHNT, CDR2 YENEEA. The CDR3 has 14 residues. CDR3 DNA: TGTGCCAGCAGCTTTGCGGGGGGAAACAATGAGCAGTTCTTC. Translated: CASSFAGGNNEQFF.

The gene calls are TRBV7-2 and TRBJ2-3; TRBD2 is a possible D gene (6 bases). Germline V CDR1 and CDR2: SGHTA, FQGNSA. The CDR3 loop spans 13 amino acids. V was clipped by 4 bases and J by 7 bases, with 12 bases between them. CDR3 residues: CASSWGRRNTQYF. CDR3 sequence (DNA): TGTGCCAGCAGCTGGGGGAGGAGGAATACGCAGTATTTT. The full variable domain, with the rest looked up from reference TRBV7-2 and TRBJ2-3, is GAGVSQSPSNKVTEKGKDVELRCDPISGHTALYWYRQSLGQGLEFLIYFQGNSAPDKSGLPSDRFSAERTGGSVSTLTIQRTQQEDSAVYLCASSWGRRNTQYFGPGTRLTVL.

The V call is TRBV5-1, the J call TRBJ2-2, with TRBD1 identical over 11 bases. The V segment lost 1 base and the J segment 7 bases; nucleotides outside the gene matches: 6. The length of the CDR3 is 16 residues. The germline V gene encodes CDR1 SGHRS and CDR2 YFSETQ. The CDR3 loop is CASSLTGQGGLGELFF. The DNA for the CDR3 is TGCGCCAGCAGCTTGACGGGACAGGGGGGCCTCGGGGAGCTGTTTTTT.

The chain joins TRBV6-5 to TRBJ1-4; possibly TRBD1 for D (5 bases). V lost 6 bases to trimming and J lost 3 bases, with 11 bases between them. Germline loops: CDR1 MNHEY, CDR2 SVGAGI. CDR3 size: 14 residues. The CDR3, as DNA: TGTGCCAGCAGCAAGGGGATACCTAATGAAAAACTGTTTTTT. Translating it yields CASSKGIPNEKLFF.

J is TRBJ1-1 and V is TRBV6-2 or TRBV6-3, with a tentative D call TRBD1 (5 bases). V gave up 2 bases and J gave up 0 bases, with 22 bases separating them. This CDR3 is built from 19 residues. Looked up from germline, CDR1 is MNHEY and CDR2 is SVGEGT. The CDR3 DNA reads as TGTGCCAGCAGTTACCACCCTCGGGGGTCAGGCCTAATGAACACTGAAGCTTTCTTT. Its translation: CASSYHPRGSGLMNTEAFF.

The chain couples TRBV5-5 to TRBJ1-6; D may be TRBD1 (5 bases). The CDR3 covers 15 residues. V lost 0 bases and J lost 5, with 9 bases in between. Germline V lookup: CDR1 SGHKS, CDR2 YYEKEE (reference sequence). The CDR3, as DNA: TGTGCCAGCAGCTTGGTCGCAGGGAATAATTCACCCCTCCACTTT. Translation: CASSLVAGNNSPLHF. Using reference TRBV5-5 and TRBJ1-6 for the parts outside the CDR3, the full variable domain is DAGVTQSPTHLIKTRGQQVTLRCSPISGHKSVSWYQQVLGQGPQFIFQYYEKEERGRGNFPDRFSARQFPNYSSELNVNALLLGDSALYLCASSLVAGNNSPLHFGNGTRLTVT.

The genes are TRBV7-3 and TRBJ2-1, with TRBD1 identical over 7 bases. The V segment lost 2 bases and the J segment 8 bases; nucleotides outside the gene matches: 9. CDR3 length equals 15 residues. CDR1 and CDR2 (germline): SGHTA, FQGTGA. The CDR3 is CASSLERQGSDEQFF. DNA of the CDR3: TGTGCCAGCAGCTTAGAAAGACAGGGTAGTGATGAGCAGTTCTTC.

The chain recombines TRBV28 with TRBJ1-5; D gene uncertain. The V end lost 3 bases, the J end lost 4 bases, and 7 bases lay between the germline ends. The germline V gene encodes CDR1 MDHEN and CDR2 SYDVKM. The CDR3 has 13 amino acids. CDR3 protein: CASSLGSNQPQHF. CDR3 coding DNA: TGTGCCAGCAGTTTGGGCTCGAATCAGCCCCAGCATTTT.

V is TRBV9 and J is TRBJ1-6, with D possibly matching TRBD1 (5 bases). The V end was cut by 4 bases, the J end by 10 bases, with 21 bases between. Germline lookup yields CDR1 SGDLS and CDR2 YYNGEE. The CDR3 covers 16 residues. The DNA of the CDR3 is TGTGCCAGCAGCCCACTGGAGGAAGCGCGGGGGTCACCCCTCCACTTT. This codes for CASSPLEEARGSPLHF.

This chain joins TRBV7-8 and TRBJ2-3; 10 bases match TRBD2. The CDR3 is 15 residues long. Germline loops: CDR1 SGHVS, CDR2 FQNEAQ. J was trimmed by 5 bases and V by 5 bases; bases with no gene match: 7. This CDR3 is CASSGSGGAGDTQYF. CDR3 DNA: TGTGCCAGCAGCGGGAGCGGGGGGGCGGGAGATACGCAGTATTTT.

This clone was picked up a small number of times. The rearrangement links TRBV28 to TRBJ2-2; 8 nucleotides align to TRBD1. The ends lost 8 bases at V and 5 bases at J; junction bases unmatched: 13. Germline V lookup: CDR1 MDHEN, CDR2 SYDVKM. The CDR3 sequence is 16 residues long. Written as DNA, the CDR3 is TGTGCCAGCGGCGGGCAGGGGGCGCTGAGGACCGGGGAGCTGTTTTTT. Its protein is CASGGQGALRTGELFF.

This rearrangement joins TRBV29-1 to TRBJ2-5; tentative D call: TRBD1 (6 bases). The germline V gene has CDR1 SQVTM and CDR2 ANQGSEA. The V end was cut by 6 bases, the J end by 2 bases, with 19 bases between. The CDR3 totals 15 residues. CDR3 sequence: CSVERAGRGQETQYF. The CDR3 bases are TGCAGCGTCGAAAGGGCAGGCAGGGGACAAGAGACCCAGTACTTC.

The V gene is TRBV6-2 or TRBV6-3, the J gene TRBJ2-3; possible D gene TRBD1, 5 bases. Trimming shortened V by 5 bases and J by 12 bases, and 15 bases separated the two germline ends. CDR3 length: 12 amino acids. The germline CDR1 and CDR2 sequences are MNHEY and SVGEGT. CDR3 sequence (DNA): TGTGCCAGCAGTAACCCAGGGTGGGCACAGTATTTT. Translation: CASSNPGWAQYF.

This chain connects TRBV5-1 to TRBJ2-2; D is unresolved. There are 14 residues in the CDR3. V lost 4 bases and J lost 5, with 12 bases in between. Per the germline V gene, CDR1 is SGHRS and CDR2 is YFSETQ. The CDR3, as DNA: TGCGCCAGCAGCAGCCAAACAGAGACCGGGGAGCTGTTTTTT. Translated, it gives CASSSQTETGELFF.

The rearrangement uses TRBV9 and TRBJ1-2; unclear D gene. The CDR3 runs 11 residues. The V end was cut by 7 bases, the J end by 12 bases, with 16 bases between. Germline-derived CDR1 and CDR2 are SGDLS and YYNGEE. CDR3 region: CASHWRVSDTF. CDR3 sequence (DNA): TGTGCCAGCCACTGGCGGGTCTCTGACACCTTC.